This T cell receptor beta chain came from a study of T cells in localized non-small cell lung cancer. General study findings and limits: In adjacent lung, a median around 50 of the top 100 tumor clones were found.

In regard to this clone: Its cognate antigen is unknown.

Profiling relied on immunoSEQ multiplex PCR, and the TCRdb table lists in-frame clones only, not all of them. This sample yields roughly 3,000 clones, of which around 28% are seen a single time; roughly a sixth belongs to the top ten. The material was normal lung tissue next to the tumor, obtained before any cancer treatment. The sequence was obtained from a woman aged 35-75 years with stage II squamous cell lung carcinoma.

CDR3 sequence: CASTPMAGANSPLHF. The CDR3 DNA follows: TGTGCCAGTACCCCCATGGCGGGGGCCAATTCACCCCTCCACTTT. The chain joins TRBV19 to TRBJ1-6, with D tentatively TRBD1 (6 bases). Trimming removed 7 bases at V and 7 bases at J, with 17 bases between. The CDR3 has 15 residues. From germline, CDR1 is LNHDA and CDR2 SQIVND (reference sequence). The whole variable domain, filled in from reference TRBV19 and TRBJ1-6, reads DGGITQSPKYLFRKEGQNVTLSCEQNLNHDAMYWYRQDPGQGLRLIYYSQIVNDFQKGDIAEGYSVSREKKESFPLTVTSAQKNPTAFYLCASTPMAGANSPLHFGNGTRLTVT.